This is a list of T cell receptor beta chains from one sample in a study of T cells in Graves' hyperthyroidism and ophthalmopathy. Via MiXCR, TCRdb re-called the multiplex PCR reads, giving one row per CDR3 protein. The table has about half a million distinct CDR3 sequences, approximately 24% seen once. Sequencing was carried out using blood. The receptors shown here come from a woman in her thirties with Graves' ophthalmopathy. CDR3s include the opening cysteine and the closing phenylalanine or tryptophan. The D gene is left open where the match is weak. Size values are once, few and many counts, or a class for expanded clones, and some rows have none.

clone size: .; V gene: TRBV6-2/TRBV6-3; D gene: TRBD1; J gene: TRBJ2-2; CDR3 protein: CASRNTGGGGELFF; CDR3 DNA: TGTGCCAGCCGCAACACAGGGGGCGGCGGGGAGCTGTTTTTT
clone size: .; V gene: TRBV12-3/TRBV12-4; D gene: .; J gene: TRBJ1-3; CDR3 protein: CASRTAGSSGNTIYF; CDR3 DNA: TGTGCCAGCAGGACCGCAGGATCCTCTGGAAACACCATATATTTT
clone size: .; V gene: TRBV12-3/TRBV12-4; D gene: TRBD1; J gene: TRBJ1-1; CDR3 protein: CASSPYTTGMGTEAFF; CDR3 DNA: TGTGCCAGCAGTCCCTACACGACAGGGATGGGCACTGAAGCTTTCTTT
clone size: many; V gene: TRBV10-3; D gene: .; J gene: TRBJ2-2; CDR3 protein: CAISDTGTDTGELFF; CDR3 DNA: TGTGCCATCAGTGATACTGGGACGGACACCGGGGAGCTGTTTTTT
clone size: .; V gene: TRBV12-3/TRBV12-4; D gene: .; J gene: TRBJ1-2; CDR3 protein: CASSRAGSFDTF; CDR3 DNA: TGTGCCAGCAGCCGTGCGGGGAGTTTCGACACCTTC
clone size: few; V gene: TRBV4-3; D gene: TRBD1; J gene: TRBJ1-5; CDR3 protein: CASSHSRQGLQPQHF; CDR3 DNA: TGCGCCAGCAGCCATTCCCGACAGGGCCTTCAGCCCCAGCATTTT
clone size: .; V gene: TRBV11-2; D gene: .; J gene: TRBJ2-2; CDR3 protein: CASSLVLLNTGELFF; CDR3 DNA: TGTGCCAGCAGCTTAGTTTTGCTGAACACCGGGGAGCTGTTTTTT
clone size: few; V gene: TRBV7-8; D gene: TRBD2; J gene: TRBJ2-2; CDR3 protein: CASSRSSGGPHVDGELFF; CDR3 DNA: TGTGCCAGCAGCCGTAGCAGCGGGGGACCTCATGTTGACGGGGAGCTGTTTTTT
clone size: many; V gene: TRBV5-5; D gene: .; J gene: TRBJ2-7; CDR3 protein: CASRAGENYEQYF; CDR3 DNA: TGTGCCAGCCGGGCAGGGGAGAACTACGAGCAGTACTTC
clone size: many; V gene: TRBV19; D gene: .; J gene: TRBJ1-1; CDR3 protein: CASSIEGFSGNTEAFF; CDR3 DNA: TGTGCCAGTAGTATAGAGGGCTTTTCGGGAAACACTGAAGCTTTCTTT
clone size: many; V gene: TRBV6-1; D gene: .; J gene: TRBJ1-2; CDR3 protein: CATADRSQYGYTF; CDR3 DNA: TGTGCCACCGCCGACAGATCGCAATATGGCTACACCTTC
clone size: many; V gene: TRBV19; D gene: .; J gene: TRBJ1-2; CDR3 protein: CASSSPPLGQRNYGYTF; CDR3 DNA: TGTGCCAGTAGTAGCCCTCCACTAGGACAGCGTAACTATGGCTACACCTTC
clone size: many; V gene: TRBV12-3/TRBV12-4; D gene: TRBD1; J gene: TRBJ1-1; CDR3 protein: CASSPETGDTEAFF; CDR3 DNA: TGTGCCAGCAGTCCGGAAACAGGGGACACTGAAGCTTTCTTT
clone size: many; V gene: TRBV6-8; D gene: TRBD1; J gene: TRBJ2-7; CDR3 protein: CASSPIPSRDRGRLTYEQYF; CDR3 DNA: TGTGCCAGCAGTCCTATCCCCTCCCGGGACAGGGGGCGCTTAACCTACGAGCAGTACTTC
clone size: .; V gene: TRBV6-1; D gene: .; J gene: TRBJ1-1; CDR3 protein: CASIRGISTEAFF; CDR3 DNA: TGTGCCAGCATTCGGGGGATAAGCACTGAAGCTTTCTTT
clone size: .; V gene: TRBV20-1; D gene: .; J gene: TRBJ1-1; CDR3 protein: CSAPGVSAVF; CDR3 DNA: TGCAGTGCCCCGGGGGTCTCCGCGGTCTTT
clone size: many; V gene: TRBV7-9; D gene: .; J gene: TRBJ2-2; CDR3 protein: CASSFITGELFF; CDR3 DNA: TGTGCCAGCAGCTTCATCACCGGGGAACTGTTTTTT
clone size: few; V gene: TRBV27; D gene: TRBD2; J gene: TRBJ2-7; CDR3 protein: CASSPTGGYALYEQYF; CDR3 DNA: TGTGCCAGCAGTCCTACCGGGGGGTACGCCCTTTACGAGCAGTACTTC
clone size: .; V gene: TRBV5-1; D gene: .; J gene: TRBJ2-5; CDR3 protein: CASSLRILYQETQYF; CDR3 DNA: TGCGCCAGCAGCTTACGAATCCTGTACCAAGAGACCCAGTACTTC
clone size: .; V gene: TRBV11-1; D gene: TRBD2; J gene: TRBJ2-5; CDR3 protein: CASSSPGLAGVGGETQYF; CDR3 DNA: TGTGCCAGCAGTTCCCCGGGACTAGCGGGGGTCGGAGGAGAGACCCAGTACTTC
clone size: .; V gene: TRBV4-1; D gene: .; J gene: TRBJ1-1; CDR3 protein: CASSQEFSGAIMNTEAFF; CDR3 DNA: TGCGCCAGCAGCCAAGAGTTCTCAGGGGCGATCATGAACACTGAAGCTTTCTTT
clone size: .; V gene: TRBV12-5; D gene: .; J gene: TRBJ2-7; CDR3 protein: CASAQYYEQYF; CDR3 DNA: TGTGCTAGTGCGCAGTATTACGAGCAGTACTTC
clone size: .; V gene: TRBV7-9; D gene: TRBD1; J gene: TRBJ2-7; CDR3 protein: CASSPTGGQYEQYF; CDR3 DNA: TGTGCCAGCAGCCCAACAGGGGGCCAGTACGAGCAGTACTTC
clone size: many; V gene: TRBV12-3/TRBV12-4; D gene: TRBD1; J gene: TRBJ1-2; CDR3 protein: CASSPGTGNYYGYTF; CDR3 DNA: TGTGCCAGCAGTCCCGGGACAGGGAACTACTATGGCTACACCTTC
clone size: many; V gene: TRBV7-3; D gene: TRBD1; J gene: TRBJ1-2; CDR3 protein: CASSQGQGHYGYTF; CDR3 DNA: TGTGCCAGCAGCCAAGGACAGGGGCACTATGGCTACACCTTC
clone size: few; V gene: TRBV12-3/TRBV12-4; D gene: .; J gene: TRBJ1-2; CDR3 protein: CASRGPSVGGYTF; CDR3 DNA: TGTGCCAGCAGGGGCCCATCCGTAGGAGGCTACACCTTC
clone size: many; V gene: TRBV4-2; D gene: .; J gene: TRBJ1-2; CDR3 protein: CASSQVGGKEGYTF; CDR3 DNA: TGTGCCAGCAGCCAAGTCGGAGGGAAGGAGGGCTACACCTTC